This TCR beta chain came from a study of patients and donors after allogeneic stem cell transplantation. Germline values: CDR1 SEHNR, CDR2 FQNEAQ (reference sequence). V was clipped by 2 bases and J by 6 bases, with 10 bases between them. This CDR3 has 13 residues. TCRdb re-called the RT-PCR reads through MiXCR, storing one row per CDR3 protein. The sample includes about 16,000 distinct CDR3 sequences, under 35% of them seen just once. This chain connects TRBV7-9 to TRBJ1-2, with unresolved D. Sequenced input: blood, either unsorted or a sorted T cell fraction (not recorded which). The TCR sequence derives from a human donor who was either an allogeneic HSCT recipient or a stem cell or donor lymphocyte infusion donor (not recorded which). It is not recorded whose cells these are; they may come from a transplant donor. CDR3 nucleotide sequence: TGTGCCAGCAGCTTAAACAAGGGAGATGGCTACACCTTC. Residues: CASSLNKGDGYTF.